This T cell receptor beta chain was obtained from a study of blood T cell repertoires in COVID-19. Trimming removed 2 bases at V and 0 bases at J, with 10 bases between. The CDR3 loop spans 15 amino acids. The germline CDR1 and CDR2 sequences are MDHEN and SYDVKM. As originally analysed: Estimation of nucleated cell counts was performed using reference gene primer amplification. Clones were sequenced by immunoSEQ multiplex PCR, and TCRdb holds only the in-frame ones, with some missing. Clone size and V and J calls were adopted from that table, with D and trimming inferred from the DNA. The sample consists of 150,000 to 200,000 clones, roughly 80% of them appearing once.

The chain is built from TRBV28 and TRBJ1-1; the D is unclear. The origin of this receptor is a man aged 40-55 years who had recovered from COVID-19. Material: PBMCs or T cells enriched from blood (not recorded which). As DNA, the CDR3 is TGTGCCAGCAGTTTAGCAGGCCTTTTGAACACTGAAGCTTTCTTT. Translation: CASSLAGLLNTEAFF.